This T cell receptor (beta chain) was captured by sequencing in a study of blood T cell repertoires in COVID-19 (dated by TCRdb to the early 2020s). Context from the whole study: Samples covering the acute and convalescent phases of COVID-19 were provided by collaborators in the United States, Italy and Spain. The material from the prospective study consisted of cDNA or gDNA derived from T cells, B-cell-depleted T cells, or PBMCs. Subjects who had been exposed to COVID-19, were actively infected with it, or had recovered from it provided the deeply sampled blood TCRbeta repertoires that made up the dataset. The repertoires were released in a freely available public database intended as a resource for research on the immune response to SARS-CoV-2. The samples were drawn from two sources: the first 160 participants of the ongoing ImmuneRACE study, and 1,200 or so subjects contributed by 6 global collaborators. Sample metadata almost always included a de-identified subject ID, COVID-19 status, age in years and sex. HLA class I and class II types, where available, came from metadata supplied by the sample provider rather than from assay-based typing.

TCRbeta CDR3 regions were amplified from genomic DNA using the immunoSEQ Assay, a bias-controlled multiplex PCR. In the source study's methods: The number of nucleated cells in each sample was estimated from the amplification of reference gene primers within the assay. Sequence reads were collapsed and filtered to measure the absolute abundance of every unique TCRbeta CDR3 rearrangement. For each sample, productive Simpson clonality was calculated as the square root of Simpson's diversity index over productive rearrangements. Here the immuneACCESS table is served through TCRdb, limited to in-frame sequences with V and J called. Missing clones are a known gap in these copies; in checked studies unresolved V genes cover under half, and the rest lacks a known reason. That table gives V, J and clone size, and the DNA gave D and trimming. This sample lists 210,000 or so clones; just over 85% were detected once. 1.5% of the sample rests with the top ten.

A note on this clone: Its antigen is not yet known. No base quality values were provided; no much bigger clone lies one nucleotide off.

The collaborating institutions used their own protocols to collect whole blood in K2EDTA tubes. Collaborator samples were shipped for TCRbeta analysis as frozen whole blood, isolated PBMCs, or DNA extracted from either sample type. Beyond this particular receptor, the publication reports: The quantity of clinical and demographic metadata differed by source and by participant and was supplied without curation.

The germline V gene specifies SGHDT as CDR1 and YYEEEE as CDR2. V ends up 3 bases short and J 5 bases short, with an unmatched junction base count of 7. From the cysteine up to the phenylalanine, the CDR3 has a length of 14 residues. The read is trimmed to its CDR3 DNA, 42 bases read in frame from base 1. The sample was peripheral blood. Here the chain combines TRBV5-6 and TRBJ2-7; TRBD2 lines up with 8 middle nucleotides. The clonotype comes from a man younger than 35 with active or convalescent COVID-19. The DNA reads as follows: TGTGCCAGCAGCTCCCCCGGGACTAGTAACGAGCAGTACTTC. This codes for CASSSPGTSNEQYF.